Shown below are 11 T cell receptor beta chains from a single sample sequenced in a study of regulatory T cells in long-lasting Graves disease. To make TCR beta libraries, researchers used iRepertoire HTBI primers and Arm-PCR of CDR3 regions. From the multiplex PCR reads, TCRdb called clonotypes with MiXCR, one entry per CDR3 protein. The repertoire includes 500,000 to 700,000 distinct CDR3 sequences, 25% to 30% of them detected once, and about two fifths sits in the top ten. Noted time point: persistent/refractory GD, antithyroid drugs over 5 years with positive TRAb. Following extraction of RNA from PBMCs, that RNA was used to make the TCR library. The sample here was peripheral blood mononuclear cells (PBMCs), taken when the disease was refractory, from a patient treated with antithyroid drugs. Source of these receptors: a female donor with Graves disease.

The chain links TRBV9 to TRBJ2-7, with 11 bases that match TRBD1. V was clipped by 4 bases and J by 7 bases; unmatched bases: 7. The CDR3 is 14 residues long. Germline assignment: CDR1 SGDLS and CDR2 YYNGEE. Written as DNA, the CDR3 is TGTGCCAGCAGCACCGGACAGGGGGCGAGGGAGCAGTACTTC. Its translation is CASSTGQGAREQYF.

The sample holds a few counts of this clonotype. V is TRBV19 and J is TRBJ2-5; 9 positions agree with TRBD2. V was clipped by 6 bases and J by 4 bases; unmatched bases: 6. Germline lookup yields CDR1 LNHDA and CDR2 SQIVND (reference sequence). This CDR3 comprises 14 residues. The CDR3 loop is CASSAGLAIETQYF. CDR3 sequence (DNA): TGTGCCAGTAGCGCGGGACTAGCAATAGAGACCCAGTACTTC.

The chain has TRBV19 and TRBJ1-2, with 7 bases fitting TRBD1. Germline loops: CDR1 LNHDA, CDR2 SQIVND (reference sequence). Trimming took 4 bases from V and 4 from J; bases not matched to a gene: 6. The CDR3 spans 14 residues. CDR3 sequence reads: CASSTPDRAYGYTF. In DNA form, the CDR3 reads TGTGCCAGTAGTACACCAGACAGGGCCTATGGCTACACCTTC.

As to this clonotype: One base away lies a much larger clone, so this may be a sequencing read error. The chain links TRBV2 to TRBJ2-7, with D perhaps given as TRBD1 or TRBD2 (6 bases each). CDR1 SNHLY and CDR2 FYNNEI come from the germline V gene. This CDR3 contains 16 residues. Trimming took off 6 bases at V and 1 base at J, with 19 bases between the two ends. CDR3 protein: CASRQGLGDVSYEQYF. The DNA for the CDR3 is TGTGCCAGCAGACAGGGACTCGGAGATGTTTCCTACGAGCAGTACTTC.

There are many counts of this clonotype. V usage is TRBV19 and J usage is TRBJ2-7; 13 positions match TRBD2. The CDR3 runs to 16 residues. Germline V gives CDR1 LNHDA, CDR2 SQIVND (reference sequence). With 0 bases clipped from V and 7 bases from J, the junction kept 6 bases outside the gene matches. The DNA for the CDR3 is TGTGCCAGTAGTATAGAAGGACTAGCGGGAGCTGGGGAGCAGTACTTC. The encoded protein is CASSIEGLAGAGEQYF.

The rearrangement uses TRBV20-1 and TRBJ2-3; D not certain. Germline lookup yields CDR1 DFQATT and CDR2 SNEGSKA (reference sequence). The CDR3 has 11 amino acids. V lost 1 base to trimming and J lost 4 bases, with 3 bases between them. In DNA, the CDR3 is TGCAGTGCTAGAGGATCAGATACGCAGTATTTT. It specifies CSARGSDTQYF.

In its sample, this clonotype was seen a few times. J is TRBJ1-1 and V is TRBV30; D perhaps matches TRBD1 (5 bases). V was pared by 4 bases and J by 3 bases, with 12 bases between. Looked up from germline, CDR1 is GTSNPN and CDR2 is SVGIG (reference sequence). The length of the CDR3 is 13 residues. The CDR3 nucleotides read TGTGCCTGGACCAGGGTTTCGTACACTGAAGCTTTCTTT. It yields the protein CAWTRVSYTEAFF.

CDR3 sequence reads: CSVQVAWTDTQYF. As DNA, the CDR3 is TGCAGCGTCCAGGTAGCGTGGACAGATACGCAGTATTTT. The rearrangement uses TRBV29-1 and TRBJ2-3, with D tentatively TRBD2 (5 bases). The CDR3 spans 13 residues. V lost 6 bases and J 3 bases, leaving 13 bases between the germline ends. Germline assignment: CDR1 SQVTM and CDR2 ANQGSEA.

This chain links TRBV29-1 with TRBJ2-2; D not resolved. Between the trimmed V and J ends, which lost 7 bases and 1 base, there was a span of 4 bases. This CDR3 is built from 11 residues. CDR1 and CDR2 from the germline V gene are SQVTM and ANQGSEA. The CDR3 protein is CSGENTGELFF. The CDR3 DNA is TGCAGCGGAGAGAACACCGGGGAGCTGTTTTTT.

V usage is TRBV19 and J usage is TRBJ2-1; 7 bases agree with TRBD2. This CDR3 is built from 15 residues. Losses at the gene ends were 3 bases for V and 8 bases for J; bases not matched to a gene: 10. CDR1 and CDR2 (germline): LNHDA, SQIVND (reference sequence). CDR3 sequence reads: CASSIEAGVFHEQFF. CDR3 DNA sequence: TGTGCCAGTAGTATTGAGGCGGGAGTTTTCCATGAGCAGTTCTTC.

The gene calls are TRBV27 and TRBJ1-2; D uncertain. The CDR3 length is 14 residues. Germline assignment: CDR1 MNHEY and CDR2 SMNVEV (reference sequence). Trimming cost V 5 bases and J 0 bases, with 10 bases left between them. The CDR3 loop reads CASSDLRANYGYTF. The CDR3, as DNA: TGTGCCAGCAGTGACCTAAGAGCTAACTATGGCTACACCTTC.